The clone carrying this T cell receptor (beta chain) was seen at least ten times. Its antigen remains unknown. The data originate from a study of T cells in Graves' hyperthyroidism and ophthalmopathy. Germline CDR1 MNHNS, CDR2 SASEGT. Trimming removed 7 bases at V and 0 bases at J, with 10 bases between. This CDR3 is built from 13 residues. Fresh 10 ml peripheral blood yielded PBMCs. The CDR3 regions of TCR beta were amplified from RNA transcripts. TCR CDR3 underwent first-round RT-PCR with the HTBI primer set. TCRdb called the multiplex PCR reads again in MiXCR, with one record for every CDR3 protein. Of 470,000 or so distinct CDR3 sequences in the sample, more than 20% are singletons; the top ten hold around 27%. Notes on the study in general: Most clonotypes that expanded in the thyroid above 0.001 also showed up in blood.

This sequence was found in a man aged 18 to 29 with Graves' hyperthyroidism. V and J are TRBV6-1 and TRBJ2-7; D uncertain. The sequenced sample consisted of blood. In DNA form, the CDR3 reads TGTGCCAGCATGAGGATACCCTCCTACGAGCAGTACTTC. Translation: CASMRIPSYEQYF.